The 3 T cell receptor beta chains listed next were all sequenced from one sample in a study of T cells expressing NK-cell markers. TCRdb reprocessed the 5' RACE reads, with one entry per CDR3 protein and no DNA. This specimen shows 250,000 to 300,000 distinct CDR3 sequences; the ten leading clones hold approximately 0.42%. The sequenced sample was blood T cells: a sorted CD56 or NKG2C T cell subset, CD4+ or CD8+ T cells, or bulk PBMC T cells (not recorded which). Receptor source: a man aged 18 to 30 in good health.

This rearrangement joins TRBV24-1 to TRBJ2-3; TCRdb returns TRBD1, unconfirmable since there is no DNA. Germline-derived CDR1 and CDR2 are KGHDR and SFDVKD. The CDR3 loop spans 15 amino acids. CDR3 region: CATSDRGSSTDTQYF.

The rearrangement links TRBV15 to TRBJ2-1. The germline gives CDR1 LNHNV, CDR2 YYDKDF (reference sequence). This CDR3 has 14 residues. CDR3 amino acids: CATSIGSQADGQFF.

V usage is TRBV6-2 or TRBV6-3 and J usage is TRBJ2-7; TCRdb's D gene call, TRBD1, goes unchecked for lack of DNA. Germline assignment: CDR1 MNHEY and CDR2 SVGEGT. The CDR3 length is 15 residues. The CDR3 loop reads CASSYSQPRGDEQYF.